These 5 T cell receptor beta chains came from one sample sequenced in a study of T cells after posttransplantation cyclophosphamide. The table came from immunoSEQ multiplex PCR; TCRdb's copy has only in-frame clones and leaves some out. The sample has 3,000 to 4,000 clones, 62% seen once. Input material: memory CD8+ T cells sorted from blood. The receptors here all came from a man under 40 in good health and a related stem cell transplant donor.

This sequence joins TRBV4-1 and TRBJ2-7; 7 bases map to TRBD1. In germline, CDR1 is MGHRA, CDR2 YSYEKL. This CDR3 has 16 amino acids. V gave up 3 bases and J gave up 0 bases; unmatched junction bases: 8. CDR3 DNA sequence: TGCGCCAGCAGCCAGCATTCCGGGACAGTCTCCTACGAGCAGTACTTC. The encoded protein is CASSQHSGTVSYEQYF.

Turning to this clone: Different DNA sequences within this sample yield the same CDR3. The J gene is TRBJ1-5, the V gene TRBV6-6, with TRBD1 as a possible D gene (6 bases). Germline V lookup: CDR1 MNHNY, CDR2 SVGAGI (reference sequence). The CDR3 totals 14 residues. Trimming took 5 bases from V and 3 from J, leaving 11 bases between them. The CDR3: CASSPPGVNQPQHF. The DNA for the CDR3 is TGTGCCAGCAGTCCCCCAGGGGTCAATCAGCCCCAGCATTTT.

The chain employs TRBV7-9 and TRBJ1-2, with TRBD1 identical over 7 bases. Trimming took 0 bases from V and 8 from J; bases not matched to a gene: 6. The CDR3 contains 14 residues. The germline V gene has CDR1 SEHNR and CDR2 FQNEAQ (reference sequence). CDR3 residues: CASSLAKEGAGYTF. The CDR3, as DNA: TGTGCCAGCAGCTTAGCGAAGGAGGGGGCAGGCTACACCTTC.

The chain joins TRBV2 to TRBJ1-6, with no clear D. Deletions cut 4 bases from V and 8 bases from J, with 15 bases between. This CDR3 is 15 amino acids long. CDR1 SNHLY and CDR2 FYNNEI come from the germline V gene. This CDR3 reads CASSGLRQEDSPLHF. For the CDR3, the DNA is TGTGCCAGCAGTGGCCTAAGGCAAGAGGATTCACCCCTCCACTTT.

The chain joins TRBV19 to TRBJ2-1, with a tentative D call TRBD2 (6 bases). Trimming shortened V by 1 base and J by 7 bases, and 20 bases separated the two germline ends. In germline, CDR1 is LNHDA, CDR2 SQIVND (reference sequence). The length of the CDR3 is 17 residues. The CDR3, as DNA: TGTGCCAGTAGTATAGGAAGAGGAGGGCACCTAGGAAATGAGCAGTTCTTC. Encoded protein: CASSIGRGGHLGNEQFF.